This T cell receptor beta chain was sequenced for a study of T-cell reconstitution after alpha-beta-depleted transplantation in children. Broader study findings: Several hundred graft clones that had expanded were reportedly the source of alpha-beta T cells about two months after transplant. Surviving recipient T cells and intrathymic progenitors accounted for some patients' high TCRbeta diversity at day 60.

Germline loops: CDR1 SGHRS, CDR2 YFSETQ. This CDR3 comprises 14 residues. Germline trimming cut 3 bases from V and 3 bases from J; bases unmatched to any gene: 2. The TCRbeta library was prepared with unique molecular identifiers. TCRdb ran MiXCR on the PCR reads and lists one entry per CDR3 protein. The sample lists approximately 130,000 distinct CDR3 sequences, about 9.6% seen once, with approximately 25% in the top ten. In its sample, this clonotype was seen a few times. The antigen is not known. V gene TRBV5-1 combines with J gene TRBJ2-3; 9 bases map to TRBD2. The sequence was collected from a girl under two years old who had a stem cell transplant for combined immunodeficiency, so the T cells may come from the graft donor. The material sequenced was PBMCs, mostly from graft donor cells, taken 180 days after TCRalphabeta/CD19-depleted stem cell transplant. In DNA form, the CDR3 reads TGCGCCAGCAGCTGGGGACTAGCAACAGATACGCAGTATTTT. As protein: CASSWGLATDTQYF.